A single sample is the source of the 11 T cell receptor beta chains below, sequenced in a study of tumor-infiltrating lymphocytes in primary liver carcinoma. It was unsorted whole blood that yielded blood RNA, and germline DNA was also extracted. Synthesis of TCR beta cDNA was carried out from around 500 ng total RNA with a constant-region primer. Slightly modified ARM-PCR, run as three nested multiplex PCR rounds, produced the TCR beta libraries. TRBV1-TRBV30 forward and Cbeta reverse primers drove the first two roughly 10-cycle rounds. One entry per CDR3 protein results from TCRdb running MiXCR on the multiplex PCR reads. The repertoire includes 300,000 to 400,000 distinct CDR3 sequences, more than 55% of them detected once, and roughly 9% sits in the top ten. Sequencing was done on a sample of peripheral blood. The receptors shown here come from a man aged 35 to 55 with primary liver carcinoma and hepatitis B virus infection.

This clonotype appeared once. A read error may account for a junction end that differs from germline. V and J are TRBV7-8 and TRBJ2-5; TRBD2 matches 7 bases. The CDR3 runs to 16 residues. Per germline, CDR1 SGHVS and CDR2 FQNEAQ. Here the CDR3 reads CASRLVRGRAGETQYF. The CDR3 nucleotides are TGTGCCAGCAGATTAGTTCGTGGGAGGGCCGGAGAAACCCAGTACTTC.

The rearrangement links TRBV7-9 to TRBJ1-2; D not resolved. Germline V gene lookup returns CDR1 SEHNR and CDR2 FQNEAQ (reference sequence). Trimming pared 1 base from V and 13 bases from J, leaving 13 bases between. This CDR3 has 12 amino acids. The CDR3 here is CASSLGYPSSTF. CDR3 sequence (DNA): TGTGCCAGCAGCTTAGGGTATCCTTCCAGCACCTTC.

This clonotype showed up many times. This sequence joins TRBV12-3 or TRBV12-4 and TRBJ2-3, with a weak D call TRBD2 (7 bases). The CDR3 is 14 amino acids. The V and J ends lost 7 bases and 2 bases respectively, with 13 bases between them. The CDR3 sequence is CASTRGAFTDTQYF. CDR3 bases: TGTGCCAGCACCCGGGGGGCTTTCACAGATACGCAGTATTTT.

In the case of this clonotype: Since no conserved phenylalanine or tryptophan closes the CDR3, a read error is the likely cause. The CDR3 here is CASSFPGTSGAKNIQYL. The CDR3, as DNA: TGTGCCAGCAGCTTTCCCGGGACTAGTGGAGCCAAAAACATTCAGTACTTA. The chain joins TRBV11-1 to TRBJ2-4, with 8 bases that match TRBD2. Germline loops: CDR1 SGHAT, CDR2 FQDESV (reference sequence). CDR3 length: 17 residues. Losses at the gene ends were 3 bases for V and 0 bases for J; bases not matched to a gene: 7.

On this clonotype itself: Compared with germline, one end of the junction differs, possibly owing to a read error. The chain has TRBV5-1 and TRBJ2-7; TRBD2 matches at 7 bases. The CDR3 consists of 14 residues. Germline values: CDR1 SGHRS, CDR2 YFSETQ. The CDR3 region has the DNA TGCGCCAACAGCTGGGGGGGGAATACCTACGAGCAGTACTTC. Translated, it gives CANSWGGNTYEQYF.

Note on this clonotype: One end of the junction does not line up with germline, which may come from a read error. CDR3 coding DNA: TGTGCCGGCAGCCTCTCCCGGACGGGAATTGGCAATGAGCAGTTCTTC. It specifies CAGSLSRTGIGNEQFF. The gene calls are TRBV11-2 and TRBJ2-1, with D perhaps matching TRBD2 (5 bases). CDR3 length: 16 amino acids. Germline V lookup: CDR1 SGHAT, CDR2 FQNNGV.

A note on this clonotype: The junction departs from the called germline gene at one end, perhaps through a read error. This rearrangement joins TRBV5-4 to TRBJ1-1; unclear D gene. The germline gives CDR1 SGHNT, CDR2 YYREEE (reference sequence). This CDR3 region has 14 residues. The CDR3 DNA reads as TGTGCCAGCAGCTTGGGGCAGATGAACACTGAAGCTTCCTTT. Amino acids: CASSLGQMNTEASF.

There are many counts of this clonotype. The V gene is TRBV29-1, the J gene TRBJ2-7; D tentatively reads TRBD1 or TRBD2 (5 bases each). Trimming pared 4 bases from V and 0 bases from J, leaving 10 bases between. Germline CDR1 and CDR2: SQVTM and ANQGSEA. This CDR3 is 13 amino acids long. This CDR3 is CSVVGTHSYEQYF. CDR3 coding DNA: TGCAGCGTTGTAGGGACCCACTCCTACGAGCAGTACTTC.

Concerning this clonotype itself: Possible read error: a much larger clone is one base away. This chain connects TRBV6-5 to TRBJ2-3, with D perhaps TRBD1 (5 bases). CDR3 length: 15 amino acids. V lost 7 bases and J lost 7, with 21 bases in between. The V gene's germline CDR1 is MNHEY and CDR2 SVGAGI. The chain's CDR3 is CASTPVSGFANTQYF. In DNA form, the CDR3 reads TGTGCCAGCACCCCTGTGTCAGGGTTCGCAAATACGCAGTATTTT.

Points on this clonotype: This may come from a read error, since a much larger clone is one base off. No conserved phenylalanine or tryptophan ends this CDR3, so it is likely a read error. The CDR3 reads CASSLVTTGELFY. CDR3 coding DNA: TGCGCCAGCAGCCTGGTTACAACCGGGGAGCTGTTTTAT. The V call is TRBV4-3, the J call TRBJ2-2, with D hard to call. Looked up from germline, CDR1 is LGHNA and CDR2 is YSLEER. Deletions cut 4 bases from V and 5 bases from J, with 8 bases between. This CDR3 spans 13 amino acids.

Comment on this clonotype: Since a much larger clone is just one base distant, this may be a read error. The chain uses TRBV6-5 and TRBJ2-7, with D tentatively TRBD2 (5 bases). In germline, CDR1 is MNHEY, CDR2 SVGAGI. The CDR3 consists of 15 residues. CDR3 sequence (DNA): TGTGCCAGCAGTTACTCCTCCGGGAAAATCTACGAGCTGTACTTC. This encodes CASSYSSGKIYELYF.